This TCR beta chain was obtained from a study of cytomegalovirus exposure and HLA in healthy donors. Turning to the study itself: The 120 or so validation repertoires were produced on the same platform as the 550 to 700 repertoires of the first cohort. This was reported in a later analysis. Whole-study findings and limits: The study flagged some 170 TCR beta chains as cytomegalovirus-associated. Specificity for CMV antigens was confirmed in vitro for a few of the CMV-associated chains. Diagnosis of cytomegalovirus status made by the classifier reportedly showed high specificity and sensitivity.

A few counts support this clone. What it binds is not known. The germline gives CDR1 MNHEY, CDR2 SVGAGI. This CDR3 region has 14 residues. Trimming removed 2 bases from V and 0 bases from J, with 8 bases in between. Clones were sequenced by immunoSEQ multiplex PCR, and TCRdb holds only the in-frame ones, with some missing. The data contain 110,000 to 150,000 clones, 80% to 90% of them seen just once; the ten biggest clones take up approximately 3%. The source material was PBMCs. The sequence derives from a man aged 18 to 29 in good health and CMV-seronegative. This sequence joins TRBV6-5 and TRBJ2-7; D remains ambiguous. The CDR3 is CASSYRHPSYEQYF. The DNA for the CDR3 is TGTGCCAGCAGTTACAGACACCCCTCCTACGAGCAGTACTTC.